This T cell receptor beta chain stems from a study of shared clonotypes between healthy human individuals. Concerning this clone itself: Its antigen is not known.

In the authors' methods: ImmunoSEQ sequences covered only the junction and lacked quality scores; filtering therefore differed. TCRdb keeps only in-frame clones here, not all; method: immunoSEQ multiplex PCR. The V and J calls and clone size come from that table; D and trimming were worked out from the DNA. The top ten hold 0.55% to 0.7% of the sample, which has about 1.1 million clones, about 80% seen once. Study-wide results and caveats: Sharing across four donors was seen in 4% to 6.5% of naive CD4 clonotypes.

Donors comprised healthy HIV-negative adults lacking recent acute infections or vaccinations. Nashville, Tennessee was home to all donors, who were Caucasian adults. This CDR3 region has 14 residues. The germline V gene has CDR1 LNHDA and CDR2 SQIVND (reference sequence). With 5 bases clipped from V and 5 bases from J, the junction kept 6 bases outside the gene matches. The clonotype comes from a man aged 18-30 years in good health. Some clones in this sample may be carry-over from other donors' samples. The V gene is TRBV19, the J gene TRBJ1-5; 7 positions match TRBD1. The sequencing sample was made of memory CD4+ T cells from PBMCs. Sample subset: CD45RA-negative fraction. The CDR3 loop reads CASSPGQAYQPQHF. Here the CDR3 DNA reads TGTGCCAGTAGTCCCGGACAGGCTTATCAGCCCCAGCATTTT.